The source of this TCR beta chain is a study of shared clonotypes between healthy human individuals. The overall study: Serving as donors were a couple of women and three men, whose ages spanned 18 to 49.

Selected positively for CCR7 and CD45RO-negative, naive CD8 cells excluded terminally differentiated effector memory CD45RA+ cells. Regarding the study as a whole: The study found about 5% of naive CD4 clonotypes shared across a handful of donors. The study generally estimated greater richness for naive than memory subsets.

V shed 3 bases and J 2 bases; nucleotides not matched to a gene: 4. CDR1 LNHDA and CDR2 SQIVND come from the germline V gene (reference sequence). The CDR3 has 15 residues. Sorted subsets were amplified in replicate PCRs using about 200 ng DNA, around 30,000 T cell genomes. Using immunoSEQ multiplex PCR, the repertoire was profiled, and TCRdb retains in-frame clones only, with some absent. The sample contains roughly 1,800,000 clones, 85% to 95% of which appear only once. Concerning this clone: Antigen specificity is unknown.

V is TRBV19 and J is TRBJ2-3; 8 bases fit TRBD2. Specimen: naive CD8+ T cells sorted from blood. The TCR comes from a young man in good health. CDR3 in DNA: TGTGCCAGTAGTATTAGCGGGACTTTCACAGATACGCAGTATTTT. Protein product: CASSISGTFTDTQYF.